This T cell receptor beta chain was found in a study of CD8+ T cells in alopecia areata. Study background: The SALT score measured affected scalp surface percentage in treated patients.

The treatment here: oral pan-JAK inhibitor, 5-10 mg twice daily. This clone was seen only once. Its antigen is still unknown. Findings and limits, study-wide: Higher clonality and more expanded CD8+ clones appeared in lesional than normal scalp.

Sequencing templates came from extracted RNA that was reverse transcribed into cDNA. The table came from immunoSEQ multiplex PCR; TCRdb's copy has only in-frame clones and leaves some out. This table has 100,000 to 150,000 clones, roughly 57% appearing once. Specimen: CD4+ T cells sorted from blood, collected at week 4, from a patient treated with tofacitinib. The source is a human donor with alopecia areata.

The CDR3 region has the DNA TGTGCCTGGAGCCGACCTCCGGGATTCTACGAGCAGTACTTC. It is translated as CAWSRPPGFYEQYF. The rearrangement joins TRBV30 to TRBJ2-7, with D possibly being TRBD2 (5 bases). This CDR3 contains 14 residues. Germline values: CDR1 GTSNPN, CDR2 SVGIG (reference sequence). The V and J ends lost 3 bases and 3 bases respectively, with 15 bases between them.